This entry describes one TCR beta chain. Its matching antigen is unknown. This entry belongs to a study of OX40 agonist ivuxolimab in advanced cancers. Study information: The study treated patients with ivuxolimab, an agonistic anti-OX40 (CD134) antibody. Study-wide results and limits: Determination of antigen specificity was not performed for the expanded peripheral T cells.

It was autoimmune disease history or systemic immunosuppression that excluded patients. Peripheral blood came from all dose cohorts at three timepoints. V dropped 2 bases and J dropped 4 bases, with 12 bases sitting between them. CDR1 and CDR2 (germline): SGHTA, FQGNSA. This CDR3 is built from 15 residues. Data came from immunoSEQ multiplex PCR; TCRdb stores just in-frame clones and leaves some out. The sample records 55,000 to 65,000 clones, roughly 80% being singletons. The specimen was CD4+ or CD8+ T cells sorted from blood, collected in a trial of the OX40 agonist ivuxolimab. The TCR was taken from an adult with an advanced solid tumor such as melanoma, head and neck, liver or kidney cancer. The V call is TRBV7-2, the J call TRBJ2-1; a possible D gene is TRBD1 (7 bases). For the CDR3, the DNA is TGTGCCAGCAGCTTACAGGGGGGAAGGTACAATGAGCAGTTCTTC. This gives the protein CASSLQGGRYNEQFF.